The next 29 T cell receptor beta chains were all read from a single sample in a study of blood T cell repertoires in COVID-19. Clones were read by immunoSEQ multiplex PCR, and TCRdb kept only the in-frame ones, dropping some. The sample lists some 370,000 clones; nearly 90% were seen once. Sequenced input: peripheral blood. All receptors derive from a man aged 18 to 35 with active or convalescent COVID-19.

V gene TRBV29-1 combines with J gene TRBJ1-1, with 7 bases identical to TRBD1. The CDR3 covers 12 residues. The V and J ends lost 7 bases and 2 bases, in that order; junction bases with no gene match: 4. CDR1 SQVTM and CDR2 ANQGSEA come from the germline V gene. The CDR3 DNA reads as TGCAGCGCGACAGGGCTTAACACTGAAGCTTTCTTT. Translated, it gives CSATGLNTEAFF.

V usage is TRBV5-1 and J usage is TRBJ2-1; possible D gene TRBD2, 6 bases. The CDR3 runs to 15 residues. V was trimmed by 4 bases and J by 8 bases, leaving 19 bases between them. Germline V gives CDR1 SGHRS, CDR2 YFSETQ. This chain's CDR3 is CASSPGDLGIYEQFF. The CDR3 DNA follows: TGCGCCAGCAGCCCGGGGGACTTAGGAATCTATGAGCAGTTCTTC.

On this clone itself: The junction does not match germline at one end; this may be a read error. The chain uses TRBV9 and TRBJ2-1, with 9 bases matching TRBD2. This CDR3 has 17 amino acids. Germline V gene sequence: CDR1 SGDLS, CDR2 YYNGEE. The CDR3 DNA reads as TGTGCCAGCAGCGGGGGTCCTAGCGGGATATCCTTCAATGAGCAGTTCTTC. Amino acid sequence: CASSGGPSGISFNEQFF. Full variable domain (outside the CDR3, taken from reference TRBV9 and TRBJ2-1): DSGVTQTPKHLITATGQRVTLRCSPRSGDLSVYWYQQSLDQGLQFLIQYYNGEERAKGNILERFSAQQFPDLHSELNLSSLELGDSALYFCASSGGPSGISFNEQFFGPGTRLTVL.

The chain recombines TRBV7-8 with TRBJ2-1, with TRBD2 matching 7 bases. CDR1 and CDR2 from the germline V gene are SGHVS and FQNEAQ. The CDR3 is 14 residues long. The ends lost 5 bases at V and 8 bases at J; junction bases unmatched: 9. CDR3 sequence (DNA): TGTGCCAGCAGCCCACCGGGACTATCGGATGAGCAGTTCTTC. Protein product: CASSPPGLSDEQFF.

The chain combines TRBV11-3 with TRBJ2-1, with D uncertain. The germline CDR1 and CDR2 sequences are SGHNT and YENEEA. CDR3 size: 14 residues. Trimming left V 2 bases short and J 6 bases short, with 11 bases between. CDR3 nucleotides: TGTGCCAGCAGCTTACATCGAGCACGCAATGAGCAGTTCTTC. Its protein is CASSLHRARNEQFF.

This rearrangement joins TRBV28 to TRBJ2-3; TRBD2 aligns across 9 bases. The CDR3 is 16 amino acids. From germline, CDR1 is MDHEN and CDR2 SYDVKM. The trim removed 7 bases at V and 4 bases at J, leaving 12 bases unmatched. The CDR3: CASTLGGGGGADTQYF. Here the CDR3 DNA reads TGTGCCAGCACCTTAGGGGGCGGGGGGGGAGCAGATACGCAGTATTTT.

The chain carries TRBV18 and TRBJ1-6, with a weak D call TRBD1 (6 bases). V shed 2 bases and J shed 7 bases, with 12 bases lying between them. The CDR3 covers 15 residues. Germline CDR1 and CDR2: KGHSH and LQKENI. CDR3 coding DNA: TGTGCCAGCTCACCAAGACAGGAAAGGAATTCACCCCTCCACTTT. Its translation is CASSPRQERNSPLHF.

The chain has TRBV2 and TRBJ1-2; TRBD1 might be the D (6 bases). Deletions cut 6 bases from V and 8 bases from J, with 19 bases between. Germline loops: CDR1 SNHLY, CDR2 FYNNEI. The CDR3 has 14 amino acids. CDR3 sequence reads: CASRGPYRVGGYTF. For the CDR3, the DNA is TGTGCCAGCAGAGGACCATACAGGGTGGGCGGCTACACCTTC. The whole variable domain, filled in from reference TRBV2 and TRBJ1-2, reads EPEVTQTPSHQVTQMGQEVILRCVPISNHLYFYWYRQILGQKVEFLVSFYNNEISEKSEIFDDQFSVERPDGSNFTLKIRSTKLEDSAMYFCASRGPYRVGGYTFGSGTRLTVV.

This chain uses TRBV9 with TRBJ2-3; 8 bases line up with TRBD2. There are 16 residues in the CDR3. Trimming removed 0 bases from V and 3 bases from J; junction bases left unmatched: 6. Germline CDR1 is SGDLS and CDR2 is YYNGEE. CDR3 DNA sequence: TGTGCCAGCAGCGTAGAAGTTCGGGGGGGAACAGATACGCAGTATTTT. Amino acids: CASSVEVRGGTDTQYF.

This rearrangement joins TRBV18 to TRBJ2-5; D remains ambiguous. Germline CDR1 KGHSH, CDR2 LQKENI. The CDR3 runs 13 residues. Deletions cut 8 bases from V and 5 bases from J, with 15 bases between. The CDR3 loop is CASIPSITETQYF. The CDR3 DNA reads TGTGCCAGCATCCCATCTATTACGGAGACCCAGTACTTC.

CDR3 nucleotide sequence: TGTGCTAGTGACCGAGCTCGGAACACTGAAGCTTTCTTT. It yields the protein CASDRARNTEAFF. V usage is TRBV12-5 and J usage is TRBJ1-1; D is ambiguous. The CDR3 is 13 residues long. Germline V gene sequence: CDR1 LGHNT, CDR2 FRNRAP. V was clipped by 7 bases and J by 1 base, with 10 bases between them.

Comment on this clone: One end of the junction is discordant with germline, which a read error may explain. The CDR3 DNA reads TGTGCCAGCAGTCCCGGGGGGTCTGGGGCCAACGTGCTGACTTTC. It translates to CASSPGGSGANVLTF. This sequence joins TRBV27 and TRBJ2-6; 7 positions agree with TRBD2. Germline V lookup: CDR1 MNHEY, CDR2 SMNVEV (reference sequence). This CDR3 has 15 amino acids.

This chain links TRBV6-5 with TRBJ1-6, with 7 bases fitting TRBD1. Trimming removed 6 bases from V and 12 bases from J; junction bases left unmatched: 14. The germline gives CDR1 MNHEY, CDR2 SVGAGI. The CDR3 spans 15 residues. DNA for the CDR3: TGTGCCAGCAGCCAAGCACAGGGGACCTCGGGACCCCTCCACTTT. It is translated as CASSQAQGTSGPLHF.

The chain combines TRBV5-6 with TRBJ2-1, with TRBD1 as a possible D gene (6 bases). V was trimmed by 1 base and J by 2 bases, leaving 10 bases between them. The CDR3 spans 15 residues. Germline-derived CDR1 and CDR2 are SGHDT and YYEEEE. The CDR3 bases are TGTGCCAGCAGCTTGCCCAGGGGCGCCTACAATGAGCAGTTCTTC. Its translation is CASSLPRGAYNEQFF.

This sequence joins TRBV24-1 and TRBJ1-5; D gene ambiguous. The length of the CDR3 is 12 residues. CDR1 and CDR2 from the germline V gene are KGHDR and SFDVKD. Trimming pared 12 bases from V and 4 bases from J, leaving 12 bases between. CDR3 sequence reads: CAPRGGNQPQHF. In DNA form, the CDR3 reads TGTGCCCCCCGGGGTGGGAATCAGCCCCAGCATTTT.

This clone was seen only once. The chain is built from TRBV12-3 or TRBV12-4 and TRBJ1-2; D perhaps matches TRBD1 (6 bases). This CDR3 spans 12 amino acids. Trimming removed 5 bases from V and 8 bases from J, with 12 bases in between. CDR3 sequence: CASSPGTLGYTF. The CDR3 DNA follows: TGTGCCAGCAGTCCCGGGACACTAGGCTACACCTTC.

This chain links TRBV4-1 with TRBJ2-7; 8 nucleotides line up with TRBD1. Germline trimming cut 4 bases from V and 3 bases from J; bases unmatched to any gene: 11. The CDR3 has 16 residues. CDR1 is MGHRA and CDR2 is YSYEKL in the germline V gene. The CDR3 reads CASSRTPGQGYYEQYF. In DNA, the CDR3 is TGCGCCAGCAGCCGAACACCCGGACAGGGCTACTACGAGCAGTACTTC.

The V call is TRBV6-2 or TRBV6-3, the J call TRBJ2-7; D is ambiguous. Germline CDR1 and CDR2: MNHEY and SVGEGT. This CDR3 has 13 residues. Deletions cut 2 bases from V and 0 bases from J, with 5 bases between. The CDR3 spells CASSYEVSYEQYF. CDR3 sequence (DNA): TGTGCCAGCAGTTACGAGGTCTCCTACGAGCAGTACTTC.

The V and J genes are TRBV5-8 and TRBJ1-4, with a possible D match to TRBD1 (5 bases). Germline V CDR1 and CDR2: SGHTS, YDEGEE. The CDR3 spans 13 residues. The germline V and J ends were trimmed by 3 bases and 5 bases, with 8 bases remaining between them. CDR3: CASSSGLNEKLFF. In DNA, the CDR3 is TGTGCCAGCAGCTCGGGACTCAATGAAAAACTGTTTTTT.

The CDR3 spells CASSPRDRGQETQYF. The CDR3 DNA reads as TGTGCCAGCAGCCCCCGGGACAGGGGCCAAGAGACCCAGTACTTC. The rearrangement joins TRBV7-3 to TRBJ2-5; 10 bases line up with TRBD1. Germline trimming cut 5 bases from V and 1 base from J; bases unmatched to any gene: 4. Germline V gene data show CDR1 as SGHTA and CDR2 as FQGTGA. The CDR3 has 15 amino acids.

This clone appeared a few times. The gene calls are TRBV4-1 and TRBJ1-2; D is unresolved. Trimming removed 2 bases at V and 4 bases at J, with 8 bases between. Germline assignment: CDR1 MGHRA and CDR2 YSYEKL. There are 13 residues in the CDR3. In DNA, the CDR3 is TGCGCCAGCAGCCAACGCGAGAGCTATGGCTACACCTTC. This codes for CASSQRESYGYTF.

The V and J genes are TRBV28 and TRBJ2-1; D is possibly TRBD1 (6 bases). CDR3 length: 15 residues. The ends were cut back, 8 bases at V and 2 bases at J, with 16 bases in the middle. Germline loops: CDR1 MDHEN, CDR2 SYDVKM. The CDR3 spells CASYPGAVPYNEQFF. The CDR3 bases are TGTGCCAGCTACCCAGGGGCTGTACCCTACAATGAGCAGTTCTTC.

The genes are TRBV19 and TRBJ2-7; TRBD2 is a possible D gene (5 bases). The CDR3 extends over 13 amino acids. The germline V and J ends were trimmed by 8 bases and 4 bases, with 15 bases remaining between them. The V gene's germline CDR1 is LNHDA and CDR2 SQIVND (reference sequence). As DNA, the CDR3 is TGTGCCAGTGGTGGAGGTGGTTCGTACGAGCAGTACTTC. Residues: CASGGGGSYEQYF. The variable domain in full, with the rest retrieved from reference TRBV19 and TRBJ2-7, is DGGITQSPKYLFRKEGQNVTLSCEQNLNHDAMYWYRQDPGQGLRLIYYSQIVNDFQKGDIAEGYSVSREKKESFPLTVTSAQKNPTAFYLCASGGGGSYEQYFGPGTRLTVT.

The genes are TRBV5-6 and TRBJ1-1, with unresolved D. This CDR3 contains 11 residues. The germline V gene encodes CDR1 SGHDT and CDR2 YYEEEE. The germline V and J ends were trimmed by 3 bases and 10 bases, with 10 bases remaining between them. The CDR3: CASSSVTGAFF. Here the CDR3 DNA reads TGTGCCAGCAGCTCCGTGACGGGAGCTTTCTTT.

This rearrangement joins TRBV5-6 to TRBJ1-4; 7 positions agree with TRBD1. CDR1 and CDR2 from the germline V gene are SGHDT and YYEEEE. Trimming at V came to 4 bases and at J to 4 bases, leaving 10 bases not matched to a gene. The CDR3 loop spans 16 amino acids. The CDR3 region has the DNA TGTGCCAGCAGCCGAGTCCAGGGGGTGTATAATGAAAAACTGTTTTTT. Translating it yields CASSRVQGVYNEKLFF. The full variable domain, completed using reference TRBV5-6 and TRBJ1-4, is DAGVTQSPTHLIKTRGQQVTLRCSPKSGHDTVSWYQQALGQGPQFIFQYYEEEERQRGNFPDRFSGHQFPNYSSELNVNALLLGDSALYLCASSRVQGVYNEKLFFGSGTQLSVL.

The chain carries TRBV5-1 and TRBJ1-6; TRBD1 might be the D (6 bases). V was shortened by 4 bases and J by 7 bases, with 15 bases between the two germline ends. The V gene's germline CDR1 is SGHRS and CDR2 YFSETQ. The CDR3 is 15 amino acids. The CDR3 protein is CASSVNRDLNSPLHF. The DNA for the CDR3 is TGCGCCAGCAGCGTAAACAGGGACCTCAATTCACCCCTCCACTTT.

The rearrangement joins TRBV30 to TRBJ1-4, with D possibly being TRBD1 (6 bases). The CDR3 extends over 15 amino acids. V gave up 3 bases and J gave up 6 bases, with 17 bases separating them. Germline values: CDR1 GTSNPN, CDR2 SVGIG (reference sequence). The chain's CDR3 is CAWRAGQRVDEKLFF. CDR3 sequence (DNA): TGTGCCTGGAGGGCCGGACAGCGAGTTGATGAAAAACTGTTTTTT.

As to this clone: The junction departs from the called germline gene at one end, perhaps through a read error. The rearrangement uses TRBV3-1 (or the pseudogene TRBV3-2) and TRBJ1-6; TRBD1 is a possible D gene (5 bases). The CDR3 extends over 15 amino acids. Per germline, CDR1 LGHDT and CDR2 YNNKEL (reference sequence). CDR3 in amino acids: CASRRDWGGSYHSLF. The CDR3 nucleotides read TGTGCCAGCAGACGCGACTGGGGCGGATCCTACCACAGTCTCTTT.

The chain has TRBV13 and TRBJ2-1; possible D gene TRBD2, 6 bases. The CDR3 runs to 16 residues. The germline gives CDR1 PRHDT, CDR2 FYEKMQ (reference sequence). Trimming pared 5 bases from V and 2 bases from J, leaving 16 bases between. The CDR3 sequence: CASSRREEGTYNEQFF. CDR3 nucleotides: TGTGCCAGCAGCCGGAGGGAGGAAGGCACCTACAATGAGCAGTTCTTC.